This TCR beta chain appears in the sequencing data of a study of cytotoxic CD8 clonotypes in ibrutinib-treated CLL. Findings and caveats of the study: Clonality, elevated at ibrutinib response, dropped back toward baseline at progression.

This clone was counted a few times. Its matching antigen is unknown. TCRdb keeps only in-frame clones here, not all; method: immunoSEQ multiplex PCR. The sample yields around 97,000 clones, 70% to 80% seen once. The receptor was isolated from a human donor with chronic lymphocytic leukemia. This specimen consisted of PBMCs, obtained after 12 months of ibrutinib treatment.

The CDR3 coding sequence is TGTGCCAGCAGCCCCCGGACAGGGGATAGCAATCAGCCCCAGCATTTT. Its translation is CASSPRTGDSNQPQHF. The genes are TRBV11-2 and TRBJ1-5; 9 nucleotides align to TRBD1. The CDR3 loop spans 16 amino acids. The germline gives CDR1 SGHAT, CDR2 FQNNGV. V gave up 5 bases and J gave up 0 bases; unmatched junction bases: 5.